Listed below are T cell receptor beta chains from one sample, sequenced in a study of blood T cells in healthy people across ages. TCRdb called the 5' RACE reads again in MiXCR, with one record for every CDR3 protein. This table holds about 730,000 distinct CDR3 sequences, roughly 45% found once. Sample: blood. Receptor source: a woman aged 55 to 70 in good health. Both conserved end residues are part of each CDR3.

j_gene,v_gene,len,CDR3aa
TRBJ2-3,TRBV20-1,15,CSASNRRGGTDTQYF
TRBJ2-2,TRBV15,16,CATSRDYSGGTGELFF
TRBJ1-5,TRBV2,14,CASSEEGLDQPQHF
TRBJ2-3,TRBV12-3/TRBV12-4,12,CASSFLVDTQYF
TRBJ2-5,TRBV9,14,CASSVVPEQETQYF
TRBJ1-1,TRBV14,13,CASSQALTDRAFF
TRBJ2-1,TRBV6-6,11,CASSTGEKQFF
TRBJ1-2,TRBV5-4,16,CASSLDPGGGHYGYTF
TRBJ2-1,TRBV28,12,CASSFYSYEQFF
TRBJ2-7,TRBV7-6,13,CASSPGTGLPQYF
TRBJ1-2,TRBV20-1,14,CSASLTGPDYGYTF
TRBJ1-2,TRBV5-1,19,CASSLSPPRPTGGFYGYTF
TRBJ1-1,TRBV3-1,15,CASSQGDRENTEAFF
TRBJ2-5,TRBV20-1,15,CSARDDGLAGGSQYF
TRBJ2-5,TRBV6-5,14,CASRALAGQETQYF
TRBJ2-2,TRBV7-3,15,CASSLVAGSIGELFF
TRBJ1-5,TRBV9,15,CASSAGGGVDQPQHF
TRBJ2-7,TRBV18,14,CASSPRDFPYEQYF
TRBJ2-7,TRBV7-3,15,CASSSQVSGTSEQYF
TRBJ2-2,TRBV24-1,14,CATSDSGITGELFF
TRBJ1-2,TRBV28,12,CASSSDRYGYTF
TRBJ1-4,TRBV30,11,CAWTHNEKLFF
TRBJ1-3,TRBV20-1,15,CSALGLQLEGNTIYF
TRBJ2-1,TRBV20-1,12,CSARRGETEQFF
TRBJ2-2,TRBV5-6,16,CASSLDRRRGTGELFF
TRBJ1-2,TRBV18,15,CASSPPVGGHYGYTF
TRBJ1-2,TRBV7-2,15,CASSLTGEGAYGYTF
TRBJ2-2,TRBV6-1,16,CASIHGASGVTGELFF
TRBJ2-1,TRBV9,14,CASSSATCSNEQFF